These 21 T cell receptor beta chains were all obtained from the same sample, sequenced in a study of blood T cells in healthy people across ages. A second PCR, run for roughly 7 to 11 cycles, used a sample-barcoded 5' primer plus a J-beta primer mix. One entry per CDR3 protein, called by TCRdb with MiXCR from the 5' RACE reads. The repertoire holds more than 1.4 million distinct CDR3 sequences, approximately 38% seen once, with 7.9% in the top ten. The material sequenced was blood. The receptor set was obtained from a woman between 18 and 29 years old in good health.

The CDR3 spells CASSEVTGDYEQYF. Here the CDR3 DNA reads TGTGCCAGCAGTGAAGTGACGGGGGACTACGAGCAGTACTTC. The chain joins TRBV6-1 to TRBJ2-7, with a possible D match to TRBD2 (6 bases). Trimming removed 1 base from V and 3 bases from J, with 10 bases in between. The CDR3 is 14 amino acids. Germline CDR1 MNHNS, CDR2 SASEGT.

This rearrangement joins TRBV20-1 to TRBJ2-7; 8 bases agree with TRBD1. The J segment lost 1 base and the V segment lost 1 base, leaving 6 bases of the junction unmatched. CDR3 size: 15 residues. Per the germline V gene, CDR1 is DFQATT and CDR2 is SNEGSKA (reference sequence). The CDR3 loop reads CSARGGDRLSYEQYF. The DNA of the CDR3 is TGCAGTGCTAGAGGGGGGGACAGGTTGTCCTACGAGCAGTACTTC.

This clonotype was recorded a few times. The V gene is TRBV5-1, the J gene TRBJ2-7, with 9 nucleotides matching TRBD1. V shed 4 bases, J shed 4 bases, and the junction held 9 bases outside the gene matches. Germline CDR1 and CDR2: SGHRS and YFSETQ. The CDR3 runs to 15 residues. The CDR3 DNA reads as TGCGCCAGCAGCACCACCGGGACAGGGATATACGAGCAGTACTTC. The encoded protein is CASSTTGTGIYEQYF.

The chain joins TRBV6-5 to TRBJ1-4; possibly TRBD1 for D (5 bases). V was cut by 2 bases and J by 8 bases, with 15 bases left in between. This CDR3 is built from 15 residues. CDR1 MNHEY and CDR2 SVGAGI come from the germline V gene. CDR3 protein: CASSYGGTPEEKLFF. The CDR3 DNA follows: TGTGCCAGCAGTTACGGAGGGACTCCGGAGGAAAAACTGTTTTTT.

Only one count was recorded for this clonotype. The junction and the germline gene differ at one end; a read error may be behind it. This sequence joins TRBV11-2 and TRBJ2-3; no definite D call. The CDR3 has 17 amino acids. Germline assignment: CDR1 SGHAT and CDR2 FQNNGV. The CDR3: CAGSLDTTSSLTDTQYF. DNA of the CDR3: TGTGCCGGCAGCTTAGACACGACTTCGAGTCTGACAGATACGCAGTATTTT.

This clonotype was counted between two and nine times. The rearrangement joins TRBV2 to TRBJ2-4; 12 bases agree with TRBD2. The J call may be incorrect, as the DNA end agrees better with TRBJ2-7. The CDR3 spans 13 residues. The V gene's germline CDR1 is SNHLY and CDR2 FYNNEI. CDR3 coding DNA: TGTGCCAGGAGGACTAGCGGGGTGTACGAGCAGTACTTC. Amino acid sequence: CARRTSGVYEQYF.

V and J are TRBV10-3 and TRBJ2-3; 9 bases are a match to TRBD1. This CDR3 is 14 amino acids long. J gave up 1 base and V 5 bases, and 1 base lay outside the gene matches. The germline V gene has CDR1 ENHRY and CDR2 SYGVKD. In DNA, the CDR3 is TGTGCCATCAGTCGGACAGGGGGCACAGATACGCAGTATTTT. Protein: CAISRTGGTDTQYF.

Details on this clonotype: One base away lies a much larger clone, so this may be a sequencing read error. The chain uses TRBV5-1 and TRBJ2-5, with 9 bases that match TRBD1. V shed 4 bases and J 5 bases; nucleotides not matched to a gene: 9. Germline V gene lookup returns CDR1 SGHRS and CDR2 YFSETQ. CDR3 length: 15 residues. Written as DNA, the CDR3 is TGCGCCAGCAGCGCCAACGGACAGGGGCGGGAGACCCAGTACTTC. This encodes CASSANGQGRETQYF.

This clonotype was counted many times. The germline gene is not matched at one end of the junction; a read error may be the cause. The chain employs TRBV28 and TRBJ1-2; D is unclear. The germline gives CDR1 MDHEN, CDR2 SYDVKM. The CDR3 length is 11 residues. The DNA for the CDR3 is TGTGCCAGCAGAAGGGCTAATGGGTACACCTTC. Translated, it gives CASRRANGYTF.

The gene calls are TRBV29-1 and TRBJ1-2; 7 bases map to TRBD1. The CDR3 contains 13 residues. The germline gives CDR1 SQVTM, CDR2 ANQGSEA. Germline trimming cut 6 bases from V and 1 base from J; bases unmatched to any gene: 5. For the CDR3, the DNA is TGCAGCGTCCTGACAGGGATTAACTATGGCTACACCTTC. Translation gives CSVLTGINYGYTF.

CDR3 amino acids: CASTRLAGETYNEQFF. CDR3 nucleotides: TGTGCCAGCACCAGACTAGCGGGAGAAACATACAATGAGCAGTTCTTC. The chain carries TRBV6-1 and TRBJ2-1, with 12 positions matching TRBD2. Germline CDR1 MNHNS, CDR2 SASEGT. The CDR3 is made up of 16 amino acids. V dropped 7 bases and J dropped 4; count of bases not matched to a gene: 8.

The J gene is TRBJ2-1, the V gene TRBV21-1; the table's D call, TRBD2, has no DNA check behind it. TRBV21-1 is a pseudogene. This CDR3 contains 18 residues. Here the CDR3 DNA reads TGTGCCAGCAGCGCCACCGCTACTAGCGGGAGACCCAAAAAAGGGCAGTTCTTC. Protein sequence: CASSATATSGRPKKGQFF.

This clonotype was detected a few times. The rearrangement joins TRBV9 to TRBJ2-1; 9 positions match TRBD1. Germline assignment: CDR1 SGDLS and CDR2 YYNGEE. This CDR3 is built from 16 residues. The junction had 5 bases not matched to a gene; V was cut back by 0 bases and J by 4 bases. The CDR3 loop is CASSVGQGVLYNEQFF. CDR3 coding DNA: TGTGCCAGCAGCGTAGGACAGGGGGTCCTATACAATGAGCAGTTCTTC.

The chain combines TRBV6-1 with TRBJ2-2; TRBD1 is a possible D gene (6 bases). From germline, CDR1 is MNHNS and CDR2 SASEGT. V gave up 3 bases and J gave up 3 bases, with 11 bases separating them. The length of the CDR3 is 15 residues. The CDR3 protein is CASSEAAGDTGELFF. In DNA, the CDR3 is TGTGCCAGCAGTGAGGCGGCAGGGGACACCGGGGAGCTGTTTTTT.

This chain links TRBV27 with TRBJ2-6, with D unresolved. Germline CDR1 reads MNHEY; CDR2 reads SMNVEV (reference sequence). This CDR3 has 12 amino acids. V dropped 9 bases and J dropped 2 bases, with 5 bases sitting between them. CDR3 loop: CASGPGANVLTF. The CDR3 DNA follows: TGTGCCAGTGGCCCTGGGGCCAACGTCCTGACTTTC.

This clonotype was seen repeatedly, ten times or more. The chain combines TRBV29-1 with TRBJ2-5, with unresolved D. Trimming stripped 3 bases from V and 7 bases from J, with 15 bases between. Germline-derived CDR1 and CDR2 are SQVTM and ANQGSEA. This CDR3 has 13 amino acids. CDR3 sequence (DNA): TGCAGCGTTGACCTCGATGGGGTGGGGACCCAGTACTTC. This translates into CSVDLDGVGTQYF.

The chain employs TRBV6-1 and TRBJ1-6; a weak D match, TRBD1 (6 bases). The CDR3 has 16 residues. CDR1 MNHNS and CDR2 SASEGT come from the germline V gene. Trimming took off 8 bases at V and 10 bases at J, with 24 bases between the two ends. DNA for the CDR3: TGTGCCAGCGCGTACAAGGGGGAGGGGAATGGGTCACCCCTCCACTTT. It codes for CASAYKGEGNGSPLHF.

Only a few counts were recorded for this clonotype. The V call is TRBV2, the J call TRBJ2-1; D tentatively fits TRBD1 or TRBD2 (6 bases each). V was clipped by 10 bases and J by 7 bases, with 35 bases between them. From germline, CDR1 is SNHLY and CDR2 FYNNEI. This CDR3 contains 19 residues. CDR3 coding DNA: TGTGCCATCCTATTAGCCGGGACACCAGGGAGGTTGGTGGAAAATGAGCAGTTCTTC. This codes for CAILLAGTPGRLVENEQFF.

The genes are TRBV10-3 and TRBJ2-1; 7 bases fit TRBD2. Germline lookup yields CDR1 ENHRY and CDR2 SYGVKD. V lost 11 bases and J lost 4; bases outside the gene matches: 8. The length of the CDR3 is 13 residues. CDR3 sequence reads: CAVGLADYNEQFF. CDR3 bases: TGTGCCGTCGGTCTAGCGGATTACAATGAGCAGTTCTTC.

The CDR3 protein is CSARKDRDNYGYTF. The CDR3 coding sequence is TGCAGTGCTAGGAAGGACAGGGACAACTATGGCTACACCTTC. The genes are TRBV20-1 and TRBJ1-2; 8 bases are a match to TRBD1. Germline V gives CDR1 DFQATT, CDR2 SNEGSKA (reference sequence). The CDR3 is 14 amino acids. The J segment lost 2 bases and the V segment lost 3 bases, leaving 5 bases of the junction unmatched.

J is TRBJ2-7 and V is TRBV20-1; 7 nucleotides agree with TRBD1. This CDR3 spans 15 amino acids. Unmatched junction bases numbered 9, after V lost 4 bases and J lost 0 bases. Germline V gene data show CDR1 as DFQATT and CDR2 as SNEGSKA (reference sequence). The CDR3 DNA sequence: TGCAGTGCTATCAAGAACAGGGGACCCTCCTACGAGCAGTACTTC. It specifies CSAIKNRGPSYEQYF.